Reported below is one TCR beta chain. Sample time point: baseline, week 1 (first vaccination visit). As to treatment: pre-vaccination baseline after standard-of-care therapy. The sample originates from a study of a mutant IDH1 vaccine in newly diagnosed glioma. Method: immunoSEQ multiplex PCR; TCRdb's copy keeps in-frame clones and lacks some. The table lists about 36,000 clones, about nine tenths of them singletons. The V gene end was trimmed by 3 bases and the J gene end by 1 base; junction bases not matched to a gene: 5. The CDR3 is 16 residues long. Per germline, CDR1 ENHRY and CDR2 SYGVKD. The sample in question was PBMCs, obtained from a glioma patient treated with radiotherapy, temozolomide or both. The receptor comes from a man aged 18 to 35 with glioma. The chain carries TRBV10-3 and TRBJ2-7; TRBD2 matches 11 bases. The CDR3 here is CAISELAGVGSYEQYF. CDR3 in DNA: TGTGCCATCAGTGAACTAGCGGGAGTTGGTTCCTACGAGCAGTACTTC.